These T cell receptor beta chains were read from a single sample in a study of CD8+ T cells in alopecia areata. Sequencing was performed with immunoSEQ multiplex PCR; in TCRdb, only in-frame clones are kept and a portion is missing. Of 210,000 or so clones listed, around 66% were seen once; the top ten hold about 1.2%. Here the sequenced sample was CD4+ T cells sorted from blood, taken between weeks 43 and 45, from a patient treated with tofacitinib. The receptors were sampled from a human donor with alopecia areata. Each CDR3 is given with its conserved first and last residue. A D gene is named only where the DNA matches it firmly. Clone size is stated in some rows and not others, as once, few, many or a class when expanded.

j_call: TRBJ1-2; clone_size: few; d_call: TRBD1; v_call: TRBV29-1; cdr3_aa: CSVATSQGARGYTF; cdr3_nt: TGCAGCGTTGCGACATCACAGGGGGCGCGGGGCTACACCTTC
j_call: TRBJ2-2; clone_size: few; d_call: NA; v_call: TRBV23-1; cdr3_aa: CASSQEKSPGVNTGELFF; cdr3_nt: TGCGCCAGCAGTCAAGAAAAATCACCAGGGGTAAACACCGGGGAGCTGTTTTTT
j_call: TRBJ2-1; clone_size: few; d_call: NA; v_call: TRBV19; cdr3_aa: CASTGRGLNEQFF; cdr3_nt: TGTGCCAGTACCGGGAGGGGGCTCAATGAGCAGTTCTTC
j_call: TRBJ1-1; clone_size: NA; d_call: NA; v_call: TRBV5-1; cdr3_aa: CASSLDTGEAFF; cdr3_nt: TGCGCCAGCAGCTTGGATACAGGTGAAGCTTTCTTT
j_call: TRBJ1-1; clone_size: NA; d_call: NA; v_call: TRBV29-1; cdr3_aa: CSVAKSDSYTEAFF; cdr3_nt: TGCAGCGTCGCGAAATCGGACAGTTACACTGAAGCTTTCTTT
j_call: TRBJ1-5; clone_size: NA; d_call: NA; v_call: TRBV6-5; cdr3_aa: CASSSPGKPQHF; cdr3_nt: TGTGCCAGCAGTTCTCCCGGGAAGCCCCAGCATTTT
j_call: TRBJ1-2; clone_size: NA; d_call: TRBD1; v_call: TRBV25-1; cdr3_aa: CASSRRGQGYGYTF; cdr3_nt: TGTGCCAGCAGTCGCCGGGGACAGGGATATGGCTACACCTTC
j_call: TRBJ1-1; clone_size: NA; d_call: NA; v_call: TRBV7-8; cdr3_aa: CASSFKANTEAFF; cdr3_nt: TGTGCCAGCAGCTTCAAGGCGAACACTGAAGCTTTCTTT
j_call: TRBJ2-5; clone_size: NA; d_call: NA; v_call: TRBV9; cdr3_aa: CASSVGGALIQETQYF; cdr3_nt: TGTGCCAGCAGCGTAGGAGGAGCCTTGATCCAAGAGACCCAGTACTTC
j_call: TRBJ2-1; clone_size: NA; d_call: TRBD2; v_call: TRBV4-2; cdr3_aa: CASSQPSGRPNERQFF; cdr3_nt: TGTGCCAGCAGCCAACCAAGCGGGAGGCCTAATGAGAGGCAGTTCTTC
j_call: TRBJ1-1; clone_size: few; d_call: TRBD1; v_call: TRBV20-1; cdr3_aa: CSAATGVEAFF; cdr3_nt: TGCAGTGCTGCTACAGGGGTAGAAGCTTTCTTT
j_call: TRBJ1-2; clone_size: few; d_call: TRBD1; v_call: TRBV29-1; cdr3_aa: CSVGRGGGYTF; cdr3_nt: TGCAGCGTTGGCAGGGGGGGTGGCTACACCTTC
j_call: TRBJ2-7; clone_size: NA; d_call: TRBD2; v_call: TRBV7-2; cdr3_aa: CASSRGGGGAHEQYF; cdr3_nt: TGTGCCAGCAGCCGGGGTGGCGGGGGGGCCCACGAGCAGTACTTC
j_call: TRBJ2-7; clone_size: NA; d_call: NA; v_call: TRBV4-3; cdr3_aa: CASSRGGGYEQYF; cdr3_nt: TGCGCCAGCAGCCGGGGGGGCGGGTACGAGCAGTACTTC
j_call: TRBJ2-5; clone_size: NA; d_call: TRBD1; v_call: TRBV11-2; cdr3_aa: CASRTYGGTGSETQYF; cdr3_nt: TGTGCCAGCAGGACCTACGGGGGGACAGGGTCAGAGACCCAGTACTTC
j_call: TRBJ1-1; clone_size: NA; d_call: NA; v_call: TRBV30; cdr3_aa: CAWSMQNTEAFF; cdr3_nt: TGTGCCTGGAGTATGCAGAACACTGAAGCTTTCTTT
j_call: TRBJ1-1; clone_size: many; d_call: TRBD1; v_call: TRBV6-5; cdr3_aa: CASKRQGVTEAFF; cdr3_nt: TGTGCCAGCAAGCGTCAGGGGGTGACTGAAGCTTTCTTT
j_call: TRBJ2-7; clone_size: NA; d_call: TRBD1; v_call: TRBV5-6; cdr3_aa: CASSGRQGFNEQYF; cdr3_nt: TGTGCCAGCAGCGGGCGACAGGGGTTCAACGAGCAGTACTTC
j_call: TRBJ2-3; clone_size: NA; d_call: NA; v_call: TRBV9; cdr3_aa: CASSVDPGGLVLDTQYF; cdr3_nt: TGTGCCAGCAGCGTAGATCCAGGGGGGCTCGTGTTAGATACGCAGTATTTT
j_call: TRBJ2-3; clone_size: NA; d_call: TRBD2; v_call: TRBV5-6; cdr3_aa: CASGSSGGAGTQYF; cdr3_nt: TGTGCCAGCGGATCTAGCGGGGGAGCCGGGACGCAGTATTTT
j_call: TRBJ1-2; clone_size: NA; d_call: TRBD1; v_call: TRBV4-3; cdr3_aa: CASSQDVGDRGGYTF; cdr3_nt: TGCGCCAGCAGCCAAGATGTTGGCGACAGGGGCGGCTACACCTTC
j_call: TRBJ2-7; clone_size: NA; d_call: NA; v_call: TRBV29-1; cdr3_aa: CSVEGGLTHEQYF; cdr3_nt: TGCAGCGTTGAGGGGGGCTTAACCCACGAGCAGTACTTC
j_call: TRBJ1-5; clone_size: NA; d_call: TRBD1; v_call: TRBV6-6; cdr3_aa: CASIRDRGQPQHF; cdr3_nt: TGTGCCAGCATACGGGACAGGGGTCAGCCCCAGCATTTT
j_call: TRBJ2-1; clone_size: few; d_call: NA; v_call: TRBV15; cdr3_aa: CATSREGLPSNEQFF; cdr3_nt: TGTGCCACCAGCAGAGAGGGACTTCCTAGTAATGAGCAGTTCTTC
j_call: TRBJ1-1; clone_size: many; d_call: NA; v_call: TRBV29-1; cdr3_aa: CSVDEGAFF; cdr3_nt: TGCAGCGTTGACGAGGGAGCTTTCTTT
j_call: TRBJ2-7; clone_size: NA; d_call: TRBD2; v_call: TRBV11-2; cdr3_aa: CASTLLAGKTEQYF; cdr3_nt: TGTGCCAGCACCCTACTAGCGGGGAAGACGGAGCAGTACTTC
j_call: TRBJ2-7; clone_size: NA; d_call: NA; v_call: TRBV5-1; cdr3_aa: CASSRTNYEQYF; cdr3_nt: TGCGCCAGCAGCCGGACTAACTACGAGCAGTACTTC
j_call: TRBJ2-5; clone_size: NA; d_call: TRBD1; v_call: TRBV25-1; cdr3_aa: CASSERTGEYGETQYF; cdr3_nt: TGTGCCAGCAGTGAGAGGACAGGGGAGTATGGAGAGACCCAGTACTTC
j_call: TRBJ2-4; clone_size: few; d_call: NA; v_call: TRBV14; cdr3_aa: CASSQARSLQYF; cdr3_nt: TGTGCCAGCAGCCAAGCTAGGAGTCTTCAGTACTTC
j_call: TRBJ2-5; clone_size: NA; d_call: NA; v_call: TRBV27; cdr3_aa: CASSLRLLGQIQETQYF; cdr3_nt: TGTGCCAGCAGTTTAAGGCTTTTAGGACAGATACAAGAGACCCAGTACTTC
j_call: TRBJ2-6; clone_size: NA; d_call: NA; v_call: TRBV5-1; cdr3_aa: CASSSGGHRSGANVLTF; cdr3_nt: TGCGCCAGCAGCTCGGGGGGACACCGCTCTGGGGCCAACGTCCTGACTTTC
j_call: TRBJ2-7; clone_size: NA; d_call: NA; v_call: TRBV29-1; cdr3_aa: CSVGQGLHEQYF; cdr3_nt: TGCAGCGTTGGGCAGGGGCTCCACGAGCAGTACTTC
j_call: TRBJ2-3; clone_size: NA; d_call: NA; v_call: TRBV11-2; cdr3_aa: CASSLGRVSTDTQYF; cdr3_nt: TGTGCCAGCAGCTTAGGTCGGGTTAGCACAGATACGCAGTATTTT
j_call: TRBJ1-1; clone_size: NA; d_call: NA; v_call: TRBV19; cdr3_aa: CASSIVAGTEAFF; cdr3_nt: TGTGCCAGTAGTATAGTGGCGGGTACTGAAGCTTTCTTT
j_call: TRBJ1-1; clone_size: NA; d_call: NA; v_call: TRBV4-1; cdr3_aa: CASSLMHTGSAEAFF; cdr3_nt: TGCGCCAGCAGCCTCATGCATACAGGGAGCGCTGAAGCTTTCTTT
j_call: TRBJ2-3; clone_size: NA; d_call: NA; v_call: TRBV5-1; cdr3_aa: CASSLVLTGTDTQYF; cdr3_nt: TGCGCCAGCAGCTTGGTTCTGACAGGCACAGATACGCAGTATTTT
j_call: TRBJ1-2; clone_size: NA; d_call: NA; v_call: TRBV29-1; cdr3_aa: CSVEWARGYTF; cdr3_nt: TGCAGCGTTGAATGGGCTCGAGGCTACACCTTC
j_call: TRBJ2-3; clone_size: NA; d_call: NA; v_call: TRBV29-1; cdr3_aa: CSVVRTSAKDTQYF; cdr3_nt: TGCAGCGTTGTGAGGACTTCCGCAAAAGATACGCAGTATTTT
j_call: TRBJ1-5; clone_size: few; d_call: TRBD1; v_call: TRBV29-1; cdr3_aa: CSVSGGAKQPQHF; cdr3_nt: TGCAGCGTTTCAGGGGGCGCGAAACAGCCCCAGCATTTT
j_call: TRBJ2-3; clone_size: NA; d_call: NA; v_call: TRBV9; cdr3_aa: CASSVGTGKDTQYF; cdr3_nt: TGTGCCAGCAGCGTAGGTACTGGAAAGGATACGCAGTATTTT
j_call: TRBJ1-1; clone_size: NA; d_call: NA; v_call: TRBV6-6; cdr3_aa: CASSYRGDTEAFF; cdr3_nt: TGTGCCAGCAGTTACAGGGGGGACACTGAAGCTTTCTTT
j_call: TRBJ1-1; clone_size: NA; d_call: NA; v_call: TRBV29-1; cdr3_aa: CSVGGQGNTEAFF; cdr3_nt: TGCAGCGTTGGCGGCCAGGGGAACACTGAAGCTTTCTTT
j_call: TRBJ2-3; clone_size: NA; d_call: NA; v_call: TRBV9; cdr3_aa: CASSVAGGGTDTQYF; cdr3_nt: TGTGCCAGCAGCGTAGCGGGCGGAGGCACAGATACGCAGTATTTT
j_call: TRBJ2-3; clone_size: many; d_call: NA; v_call: TRBV2; cdr3_aa: CASREQGPTNTQYF; cdr3_nt: TGTGCCAGCAGAGAGCAAGGACCCACCAATACGCAGTATTTT
j_call: TRBJ1-1; clone_size: NA; d_call: NA; v_call: TRBV5-1; cdr3_aa: CASSSNTGNTEAFF; cdr3_nt: TGCGCCAGCAGCTCTAACACGGGGAACACTGAAGCTTTCTTT
j_call: TRBJ2-1; clone_size: NA; d_call: NA; v_call: TRBV25-1; cdr3_aa: CASSETGSSYNEQFF; cdr3_nt: TGTGCCAGCAGTGAAACCGGAAGCTCCTACAATGAGCAGTTCTTC
j_call: TRBJ1-4; clone_size: NA; d_call: TRBD1; v_call: TRBV4-3; cdr3_aa: CASSRSTGNEKLFF; cdr3_nt: TGCGCCAGCAGCCGATCGACAGGGAATGAAAAACTGTTTTTT
j_call: TRBJ1-1; clone_size: NA; d_call: NA; v_call: TRBV2; cdr3_aa: CASSRGQDTEAFF; cdr3_nt: TGTGCCAGCAGCAGGGGACAAGACACTGAAGCTTTCTTT
j_call: TRBJ1-2; clone_size: NA; d_call: TRBD1; v_call: TRBV7-2; cdr3_aa: CASSIQGASGGYTF; cdr3_nt: TGTGCCAGCAGCATACAGGGGGCGTCCGGCGGCTACACCTTC
j_call: TRBJ1-2; clone_size: NA; d_call: NA; v_call: TRBV27; cdr3_aa: CASSPEPYYGYTF; cdr3_nt: TGTGCCAGCAGTCCTGAACCCTACTATGGCTACACCTTC
j_call: TRBJ2-5; clone_size: NA; d_call: NA; v_call: TRBV11-1; cdr3_aa: CASSFGETQYF; cdr3_nt: TGTGCCAGCAGCTTCGGAGAGACCCAGTACTTC
j_call: TRBJ2-3; clone_size: few; d_call: NA; v_call: TRBV29-1; cdr3_aa: CSVVSLLSTDTQYF; cdr3_nt: TGCAGCGTTGTGTCTCTACTAAGCACAGATACGCAGTATTTT
j_call: TRBJ1-1; clone_size: NA; d_call: TRBD1; v_call: TRBV7-9; cdr3_aa: CASSLLVGQAPEAFF; cdr3_nt: TGTGCCAGCAGCTTATTGGTGGGACAGGCGCCTGAAGCTTTCTTT
j_call: TRBJ1-1; clone_size: NA; d_call: NA; v_call: TRBV19; cdr3_aa: CASSGMNTEAFF; cdr3_nt: TGTGCCAGTAGCGGGATGAACACTGAAGCTTTCTTT
j_call: TRBJ2-7; clone_size: few; d_call: TRBD1; v_call: TRBV28; cdr3_aa: CASSSYGQGAYEQYF; cdr3_nt: TGTGCCAGCAGTTCTTACGGACAGGGAGCCTACGAGCAGTACTTC
j_call: TRBJ1-1; clone_size: NA; d_call: NA; v_call: TRBV29-1; cdr3_aa: CSTGRRNTEAFF; cdr3_nt: TGCAGCACTGGGAGGAGGAACACTGAAGCTTTCTTT